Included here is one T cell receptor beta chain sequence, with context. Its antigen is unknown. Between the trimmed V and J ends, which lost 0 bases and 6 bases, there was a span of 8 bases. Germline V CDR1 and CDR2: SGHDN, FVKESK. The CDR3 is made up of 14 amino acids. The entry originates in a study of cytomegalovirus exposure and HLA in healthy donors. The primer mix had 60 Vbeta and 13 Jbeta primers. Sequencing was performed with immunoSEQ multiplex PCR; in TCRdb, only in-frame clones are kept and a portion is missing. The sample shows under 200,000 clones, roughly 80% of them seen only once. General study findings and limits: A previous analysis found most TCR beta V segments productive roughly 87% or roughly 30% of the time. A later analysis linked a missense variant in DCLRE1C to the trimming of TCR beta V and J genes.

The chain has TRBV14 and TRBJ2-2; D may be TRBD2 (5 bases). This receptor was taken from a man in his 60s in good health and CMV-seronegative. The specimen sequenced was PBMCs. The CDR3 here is CASSQDTGSGELFF. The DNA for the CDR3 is TGTGCCAGCAGCCAAGATACGGGGTCCGGGGAGCTGTTTTTT. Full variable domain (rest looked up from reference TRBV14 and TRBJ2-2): EAGVTQFPSHSVIEKGQTVTLRCDPISGHDNLYWYRRVMGKEIKFLLHFVKESKQDESGMPNNRFLAERTGGTYSTLKVQPAELEDSGVYFCASSQDTGSGELFFGEGSRLTVL.